These 20 T cell receptor beta chains were sequenced from one sample in a study of shared clonotypes between healthy human individuals. The data were produced by immunoSEQ multiplex PCR, yet TCRdb's version contains in-frame clones alone and is incomplete. The table lists about 680,000 clones, 92% of them singletons. Naive CD8 cells, CD45RO-negative and positively selected for CCR7, excluded terminally differentiated effector memory CD45RA+ cells. Source material: naive CD8+ T cells sorted from blood. These receptors came from a man in his thirties or forties in good health.

The chain employs TRBV27 and TRBJ1-4; maybe TRBD1 (6 bases). The CDR3 spans 17 residues. Germline CDR1 and CDR2: MNHEY and SMNVEV (reference sequence). The V and J ends lost 5 bases and 0 bases respectively, with 16 bases between them. The CDR3 loop is CASSRLGASATNEKLFF. In DNA form, the CDR3 reads TGTGCCAGCAGTCGGCTGGGGGCATCTGCAACTAATGAAAAACTGTTTTTT. The entire variable domain, with the rest obtained from reference TRBV27 and TRBJ1-4, is as follows: EAQVTQNPRYLITVTGKKLTVTCSQNMNHEYMSWYRQDPGLGLRQIYYSMNVEVTDKGDVPEGYKVSRKEKRNFPLILESPSPNQTSLYFCASSRLGASATNEKLFFGSGTQLSVL.

The rearrangement links TRBV7-9 to TRBJ2-2; D may be TRBD1 (5 bases). V lost 4 bases, J lost 1 base, and 10 bases lay in between. The CDR3 extends over 15 amino acids. Germline CDR1 reads SEHNR; CDR2 reads FQNEAQ (reference sequence). CDR3 sequence reads: CASSYPTGNTGELFF. CDR3 bases: TGTGCCAGCAGCTACCCCACAGGGAACACCGGGGAGCTGTTTTTT.

This chain joins TRBV15 and TRBJ2-7, with a tentative D call TRBD2 (6 bases). V was shortened by 5 bases and J by 4 bases, with 15 bases between the two germline ends. The length of the CDR3 is 14 residues. Per the germline V gene, CDR1 is LNHNV and CDR2 is YYDKDF (reference sequence). CDR3 loop: CATSSRDWGYEQYF. The CDR3 coding sequence is TGTGCCACCAGCTCCCGGGACTGGGGATACGAGCAGTACTTC.

The rearrangement joins TRBV7-9 to TRBJ2-4, with no clear D. The CDR3 extends over 15 amino acids. Germline assignment: CDR1 SEHNR and CDR2 FQNEAQ (reference sequence). Trimming removed 0 bases at V and 1 base at J, with 7 bases between. The CDR3 loop is CASSLAGFAKNIQYF. In DNA form, the CDR3 reads TGTGCCAGCAGCTTAGCAGGGTTCGCCAAAAACATTCAGTACTTC.

CDR3 DNA: TGTGCCAGCAGTTGGACTAGCTCTGGGGCCAACGTCCTGACTTTC. Its translation: CASSWTSSGANVLTF. The V call is TRBV6-6, the J call TRBJ2-6; 7 nucleotides match TRBD2. V dropped 4 bases and J dropped 0; count of bases not matched to a gene: 0. The CDR3 covers 15 residues. Germline lookup yields CDR1 MNHNY and CDR2 SVGAGI (reference sequence).

V usage is TRBV6-6 and J usage is TRBJ1-5; no clear D. The V and J ends lost 2 bases and 4 bases respectively, with 12 bases between them. The CDR3 runs 15 residues. The V gene's germline CDR1 is MNHNY and CDR2 SVGAGI (reference sequence). In nucleotides, the CDR3 is TGTGCCAGCAGTTACGAGAGTTCTCCTAATCAGCCCCAGCATTTT. It translates to CASSYESSPNQPQHF.

V usage is TRBV10-3 and J usage is TRBJ1-4; D ambiguous. The germline V and J ends were trimmed by 3 bases and 0 bases, with 8 bases remaining between them. Germline lookup yields CDR1 ENHRY and CDR2 SYGVKD. This CDR3 is 15 amino acids long. The CDR3 DNA reads TGTGCCATCAGTGAAGCGGCAGCAACTAATGAAAAACTGTTTTTT. Translating it yields CAISEAAATNEKLFF.

For this clone: Other DNA sequences from this sample encode an identical CDR3 as well. The chain joins TRBV27 to TRBJ1-1; D is perhaps TRBD1 (5 bases). With 3 bases removed from V and 3 bases from J, the gap between germline ends came to 8 bases. CDR3 size: 13 residues. Germline lookup yields CDR1 MNHEY and CDR2 SMNVEV (reference sequence). In nucleotides, the CDR3 is TGTGCCAGCAGTTTCTTAGGGGACACTGAAGCTTTCTTT. Translated: CASSFLGDTEAFF.

This chain connects TRBV11-1 to TRBJ2-7; 9 nucleotides line up with TRBD2. Germline CDR1 reads SGHAT; CDR2 reads FQDESV (reference sequence). The ends lost 3 bases at V and 0 bases at J; junction bases unmatched: 6. The CDR3 length is 16 residues. This chain's CDR3 is CASSFAGGPLSYEQYF. The CDR3, as DNA: TGTGCCAGCAGCTTTGCGGGAGGGCCCCTCTCCTACGAGCAGTACTTC.

This clone was found once. The chain is built from TRBV19 and TRBJ1-2, with D maybe TRBD1 (6 bases). This CDR3 is 15 amino acids long. V was pared by 3 bases and J by 2 bases, with 13 bases between. Germline V gene lookup returns CDR1 LNHDA and CDR2 SQIVND (reference sequence). The CDR3 DNA is TGTGCCAGTAGTATCACGGGACACCGGAACTATGGCTACACCTTC. Its translation is CASSITGHRNYGYTF.

This chain joins TRBV6-6 and TRBJ2-5, with D possibly TRBD2 on 5 matching bases. Trimming took 2 bases from V and 5 from J, leaving 9 bases between them. The CDR3 has 13 residues. Per germline, CDR1 MNHNY and CDR2 SVGAGI (reference sequence). The DNA for the CDR3 is TGTGCCAGCAGTTACGCTAGCAGGGAGACCCAGTACTTC. It is translated as CASSYASRETQYF.

This chain links TRBV19 with TRBJ1-1; no clear D gene. This CDR3 is built from 13 residues. CDR1 is LNHDA and CDR2 is SQIVND in the germline V gene (reference sequence). Trimming removed 1 base at V and 4 bases at J, with 7 bases between. Here the CDR3 reads CASSIGVSTEAFF. The CDR3 DNA sequence: TGTGCCAGTAGTATAGGGGTTAGCACTGAAGCTTTCTTT.

The chain carries TRBV29-1 and TRBJ1-1; no clear D gene. V was trimmed by 3 bases and J by 6 bases, leaving 11 bases between them. Germline CDR1 and CDR2: SQVTM and ANQGSEA. The CDR3 is made up of 12 amino acids. Here the CDR3 reads CSVETQVSEAFF. The CDR3, as DNA: TGCAGCGTTGAGACTCAGGTCTCTGAAGCTTTCTTT. Based on the CDR3 plus reference TRBV29-1 and TRBJ1-1, the full variable domain is SAVISQKPSRDICQRGTSLTIQCQVDSQVTMMFWYRQQPGQSLTLIATANQGSEATYESGFVIDKFPISRPNLTFSTLTVSNMSPEDSSIYLCSVETQVSEAFFGQGTRLTVV.

V is TRBV29-1 and J is TRBJ1-1; perhaps TRBD1 as D (5 bases). The CDR3 has 12 residues. The V end was cut by 6 bases, the J end by 1 base, with 9 bases between. CDR1 SQVTM and CDR2 ANQGSEA come from the germline V gene. CDR3 sequence (DNA): TGCAGCGTGGGGAGGGGGAACACTGAAGCTTTCTTT. Its protein product is CSVGRGNTEAFF.

This chain connects TRBV7-9 to TRBJ2-2, with D possibly TRBD1 on 6 matching bases. Trimming shortened V by 5 bases and J by 1 base, and 14 bases separated the two germline ends. Germline assignment: CDR1 SEHNR and CDR2 FQNEAQ (reference sequence). CDR3 length: 16 residues. The CDR3, as DNA: TGTGCCAGCAGCCCCCTCGGGGACAAGAACACCGGGGAGCTGTTTTTT. This translates into CASSPLGDKNTGELFF. Together with reference TRBV7-9 and TRBJ2-2, the CDR3 gives the full variable domain: DTGVSQNPRHKITKRGQNVTFRCDPISEHNRLYWYRQTLGQGPEFLTYFQNEAQLEKSRLLSDRFSAERPKGSFSTLEIQRTEQGDSAMYLCASSPLGDKNTGELFFGEGSRLTVL.

The V gene is TRBV25-1, the J gene TRBJ2-1, with D hard to call. The ends were cut back, 6 bases at V and 4 bases at J, with 13 bases in the middle. Germline values: CDR1 MGHDK, CDR2 SYGVNS. The CDR3 covers 14 residues. The CDR3 region has the DNA TGTGCCAGCAGCGAAGAAATCAATTACAATGAGCAGTTCTTC. Encoded protein: CASSEEINYNEQFF.

The rearrangement uses TRBV7-8 and TRBJ2-5; no clear D. Germline CDR1 and CDR2: SGHVS and FQNEAQ. Trimming stripped 2 bases from V and 0 bases from J, with 13 bases between. CDR3 length equals 16 residues. CDR3 region: CASSLRPIGNQETQYF. The CDR3 DNA follows: TGTGCCAGCAGCTTAAGGCCTATTGGGAACCAAGAGACCCAGTACTTC.

The chain links TRBV27 to TRBJ2-1, with 9 bases matching TRBD1. The V gene's germline CDR1 is MNHEY and CDR2 SMNVEV (reference sequence). CDR3 size: 16 residues. V trimming: 5 bases; J trimming: 8 bases; junction bases outside the gene matches: 13. In DNA form, the CDR3 reads TGTGCCAGCAGTCCTATCTGGGACAGGGACAAATATGAGCAGTTCTTC. Amino acids: CASSPIWDRDKYEQFF.

This chain joins TRBV5-4 and TRBJ1-1; D gene uncertain. The CDR3 sequence is 13 residues long. The germline CDR1 and CDR2 sequences are SGHNT and YYREEE (reference sequence). The V end was cut by 4 bases, the J end by 1 base, with 8 bases between. The CDR3 nucleotides are TGTGCCAGCAGCGGCACAGCGAACACTGAAGCTTTCTTT. It is translated as CASSGTANTEAFF.

This chain links TRBV15 with TRBJ1-4; D perhaps matches TRBD1 (6 bases). Per germline, CDR1 LNHNV and CDR2 YYDKDF (reference sequence). Trimming removed 3 bases at V and 3 bases at J, with 14 bases between. The length of the CDR3 is 16 residues. The DNA of the CDR3 is TGTGCCACCAGCAGGGGCAACAGGGATCCTAATGAAAAACTGTTTTTT. Translating it yields CATSRGNRDPNEKLFF.